This T cell receptor (beta chain) was captured in a study of Tregs in tolerant kidney transplant recipients. Unstimulated Tregs (CD4+CD25+CD127-) and CD4+CD25- non-Tregs were sorted from PBMCs. The study, taken as a whole, reports: Tregs expanded with activated donor B cells seemed most donor-specific. No direct test of biological reproducibility was done here. Findings come from small patient numbers and require larger validation.

This clone was recorded once. Its antigen is not known. Germline V CDR1 and CDR2: LGHNA, YNFKEQ. Between the trimmed V and J ends, which lost 0 bases and 7 bases, there was a span of 7 bases. The CDR3 extends over 13 amino acids. Assay used: immunoSEQ multiplex PCR; TCRdb lists only in-frame clones, some missing. Of about 59,000 clones in the sample, around 83% were seen once. This TCR was recovered from a human donor in good health. The chain carries TRBV4-2 and TRBJ2-1; D uncertain. The sample was CD4+ T cells from blood. CDR3 residues: CASSQDPQNEQFF. CDR3 sequence (DNA): TGTGCCAGCAGCCAAGATCCCCAGAATGAGCAGTTCTTC.